The source of this T cell receptor beta chain is a study of shared clonotypes between healthy human individuals. Study overall: Donors had three CD4 naive, three CD4 memory, two CD8 naive and one CD8 memory plate apiece. Study observations and caveats: Generation of non-shared clonotypes was less probable than generation of clonotypes shared by all four donors. Naive subsets tended to show greater estimated richness than memory subsets.

Libraries were prepared by immunoSEQ multiplex PCR; TCRdb keeps only in-frame clonotypes and omits some of them. Among millions of clones listed, 85% to 95% were seen once. Those who donated were healthy HIV-negative adults, with no recent acute infections or vaccinations reported. Turning to this clone: What it binds is not known.

The CDR3 contains 15 residues. The ends were cut back, 4 bases at V and 1 base at J, with 12 bases in the middle. Per germline, CDR1 SGHRS and CDR2 YFSETQ. The source material was naive CD4+ T cells from PBMCs. Subset in this sample: CD45RA+ positively selected. The sequence came from a man younger than 35 in good health. Some clones in this sample may be carry-over from other donors' samples. V gene TRBV5-1 combines with J gene TRBJ2-4; D is uncertain. The CDR3 DNA sequence: TGCGCCAGCAGCCCAACAGATCGGGCCAAAAACATTCAGTACTTC. This sequence encodes CASSPTDRAKNIQYF.